The T cell receptor (beta chain) under discussion was sequenced for a study of shared clonotypes between healthy human individuals. Produced via immunoSEQ multiplex PCR; TCRdb's table is partial and in-frame only. Of 950,000 to 1,100,000 clones listed, around three quarters are singletons. Only a few counts were recorded for this clone. In germline, CDR1 is MNHEY, CDR2 SMNVEV (reference sequence). The junction had 8 bases not matched to a gene; V was cut back by 2 bases and J by 13 bases. This CDR3 spans 13 amino acids. The sequencing sample was made of memory CD4+ T cells from PBMCs. The sample's subset: CD45RA-negative fraction. The V call is TRBV27, the J call TRBJ2-1, with TRBD2 identical over 7 bases. This sequence was found in a man aged 18 to 30 in good health. Some clones in this sample may be carry-over from other donors' samples. This CDR3 is CASSLVPGRPQFF. In DNA form, the CDR3 reads TGTGCCAGCAGTTTAGTACCCGGGAGGCCACAGTTCTTC.